Included here is one T cell receptor (beta chain) sequence, with context. The antigen remains undetermined. V was clipped by 6 bases and J by 1 base, with 7 bases between them. In germline, CDR1 is SGHRS, CDR2 YFSETQ. This CDR3 has 13 amino acids. Data came from immunoSEQ multiplex PCR; TCRdb stores just in-frame clones and leaves some out. The sample lists about 98,000 clones; 70% to 90% were seen once. This entry belongs to a study of OX40 agonist ivuxolimab in advanced cancers. Study-level information: Participants could have had prior anti-PD-1, anti-PD-L1 or anti-CTLA-4 therapy, and around 40% had some. Study-wide results and limits: By week 6 at 0.1 to 3.0 mg/kg, blood CD4+ and CD8+ T cells had expanded clonally. Among the lowest peripheral clonal expansion occurred in 0.1-3.0 mg/kg partial responders.

Sequencing was performed on CD4+ or CD8+ T cells sorted from blood, taken in a trial of the OX40 agonist ivuxolimab. V is TRBV5-1 and J is TRBJ2-2, with D hard to call. This clonotype was sampled from an adult with an advanced solid tumor such as melanoma, head and neck, liver or kidney cancer. The CDR3 reads CASTRGNTGELFF. As DNA, the CDR3 is TGCGCCAGCACCCGAGGGAACACCGGGGAGCTGTTTTTT.